This T cell receptor (beta chain) was identified in a study of cytomegalovirus exposure and HLA in healthy donors. The CDR3 covers 14 residues. Per germline, CDR1 MNHNY and CDR2 SVGAGI (reference sequence). Unmatched junction bases numbered 4, after V lost 1 base and J lost 7 bases. This clone occurred a few times. The PCR used 60 Vbeta and 13 Jbeta primers. Here immunoSEQ multiplex PCR was the method, and the copy in TCRdb shows in-frame clones only, minus some. Among approximately 170,000 clones listed, roughly 80% were seen once. V is TRBV6-6 and J is TRBJ2-7; 10 bases align to TRBD1. This receptor was taken from a male donor in good health and CMV-seronegative. The sample was PBMCs. The CDR3 is CASSYWDRGGEQYF. The CDR3 DNA reads TGTGCCAGCAGTTACTGGGACAGGGGTGGGGAGCAGTACTTC.